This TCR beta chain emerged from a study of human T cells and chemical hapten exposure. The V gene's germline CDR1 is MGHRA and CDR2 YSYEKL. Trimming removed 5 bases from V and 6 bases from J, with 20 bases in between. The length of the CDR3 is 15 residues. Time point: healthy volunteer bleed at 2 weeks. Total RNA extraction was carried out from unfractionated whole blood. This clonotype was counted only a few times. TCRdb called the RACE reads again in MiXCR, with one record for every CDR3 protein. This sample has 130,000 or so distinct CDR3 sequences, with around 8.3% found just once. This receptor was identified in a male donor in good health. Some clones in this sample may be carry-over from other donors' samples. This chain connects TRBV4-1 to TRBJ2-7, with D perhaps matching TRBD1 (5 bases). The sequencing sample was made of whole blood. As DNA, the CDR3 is TGCGCCAGCAGCTTAGAAGAGACAGAGATGAGCGAGCAGTACTTC. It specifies CASSLEETEMSEQYF.